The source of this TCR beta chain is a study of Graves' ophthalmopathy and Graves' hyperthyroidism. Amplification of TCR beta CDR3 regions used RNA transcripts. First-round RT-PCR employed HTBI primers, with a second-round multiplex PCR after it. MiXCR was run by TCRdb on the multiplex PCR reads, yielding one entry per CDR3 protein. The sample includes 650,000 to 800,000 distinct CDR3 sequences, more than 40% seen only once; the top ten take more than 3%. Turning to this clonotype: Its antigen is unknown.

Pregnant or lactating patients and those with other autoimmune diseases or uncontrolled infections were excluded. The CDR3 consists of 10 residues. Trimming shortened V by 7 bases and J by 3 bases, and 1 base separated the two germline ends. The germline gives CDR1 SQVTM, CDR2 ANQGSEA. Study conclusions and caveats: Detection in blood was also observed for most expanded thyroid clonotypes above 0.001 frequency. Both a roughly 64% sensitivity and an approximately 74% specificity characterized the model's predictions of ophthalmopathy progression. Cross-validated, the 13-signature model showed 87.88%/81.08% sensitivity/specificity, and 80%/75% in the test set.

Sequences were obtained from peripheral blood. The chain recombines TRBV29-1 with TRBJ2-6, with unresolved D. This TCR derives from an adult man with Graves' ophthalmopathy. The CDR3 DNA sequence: TGCAGCGGTGGGGCCAACGTCCTGACTTTC. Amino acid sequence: CSGGANVLTF.